This TCR beta chain was retrieved from a study of blood T cell repertoires in COVID-19. At the level of the study: Samples came from the United States, Italy and Spain, spanning acute and convalescent COVID-19. Sample material is recorded as cDNA or gDNA derived from T cells, B-cell-depleted T cells, or PBMCs.

Per the authors' pipeline: The assay estimated nucleated cells by amplifying reference gene primers. The repertoire was sequenced with immunoSEQ multiplex PCR; TCRdb's copy has only in-frame clones and lacks some. The DNA was the basis for D and trimming; V, J and clone size are from that table. The repertoire holds nearly 400,000 clones, with about 90% as singletons. Recovered status in Cohort 3 required two negative PCRs, clearance, or symptom resolution. Sequenced: PBMCs or T cells enriched from blood (not recorded which). The TCR originated in a woman aged 25 to 39 who had recovered from COVID-19.

CDR3 protein: CASSLRTSGGGDTQYF. The CDR3 DNA reads as TGTGCCAGCAGCTTGAGAACTAGCGGGGGAGGAGATACGCAGTATTTT. The V and J genes are TRBV5-4 and TRBJ2-3; 11 nucleotides align to TRBD2. The CDR3 sequence is 16 residues long. V lost 1 base to trimming and J lost 5 bases; unmatched junction nucleotides: 6. Germline V CDR1 and CDR2: SGHNT, YYREEE (reference sequence).